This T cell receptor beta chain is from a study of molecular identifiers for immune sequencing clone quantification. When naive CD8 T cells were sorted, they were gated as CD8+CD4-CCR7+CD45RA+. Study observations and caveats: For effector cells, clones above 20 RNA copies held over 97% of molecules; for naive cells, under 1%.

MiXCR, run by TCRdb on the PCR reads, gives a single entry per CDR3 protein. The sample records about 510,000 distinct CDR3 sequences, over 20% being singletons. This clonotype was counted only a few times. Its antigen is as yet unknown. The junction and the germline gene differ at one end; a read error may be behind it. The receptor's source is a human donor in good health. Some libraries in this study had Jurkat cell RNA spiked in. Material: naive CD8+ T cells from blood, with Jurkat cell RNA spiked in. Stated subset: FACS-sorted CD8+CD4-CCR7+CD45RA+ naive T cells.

The CDR3 DNA sequence: TGTGCCAGCAGCAATCTAGCGGATGGAGAGACCCGGTACTTC. Translation gives CASSNLADGETRYF. The V and J genes are TRBV7-3 and TRBJ2-5; 7 bases line up with TRBD2. The CDR3 runs to 14 residues. The germline CDR1 and CDR2 sequences are SGHTA and FQGTGA.